These 17 T cell receptor beta chains were all obtained from the same sample, sequenced in a study of T cells in Graves' hyperthyroidism and ophthalmopathy. Amplified TCR beta CDR3 regions came from RNA transcripts. TCR CDR3 regions were first amplified by RT-PCR with HTBI primers. TCRdb called the multiplex PCR reads again in MiXCR, with one record for every CDR3 protein. The sample has about 660,000 distinct CDR3 sequences; 40% to 55% are singletons. Sequenced input: peripheral blood or thyroid tissue (not recorded which). Receptor source: an adult man with Graves' disease, either hyperthyroidism or ophthalmopathy (not recorded which).

The CDR3 here is CASTETGPRTEAFF. CDR3 nucleotide sequence: TGTGCCAGCACCGAGACAGGGCCTCGCACTGAAGCTTTCTTT. This chain uses TRBV6-1 with TRBJ1-1, with 7 bases fitting TRBD1. The CDR3 runs to 14 residues. Losses at the gene ends were 7 bases for V and 4 bases for J; bases not matched to a gene: 9. Germline V gene sequence: CDR1 MNHNS, CDR2 SASEGT.

A note on this clonotype: The germline gene is not matched at one end of the junction; a read error may be the cause. The chain is built from TRBV6-6 and TRBJ1-3; tentative D call: TRBD1 (5 bases). CDR1 is MNHNY and CDR2 is SVGAGI in the germline V gene (reference sequence). The length of the CDR3 is 15 residues. The CDR3 region has the DNA TGTGCCAGCAGTTTCTGGGGGGTTTCTGAAAACACCATATATTTT. Residues: CASSFWGVSENTIYF.

On this clonotype itself: It may be a read error: a sequence one base away is much more abundant. The gene calls are TRBV25-1 and TRBJ2-5; 9 bases fit TRBD2. Per the germline V gene, CDR1 is MGHDK and CDR2 is SYGVNS. The CDR3 extends over 14 amino acids. The CDR3 region has the DNA TGTGCCGGCAGCGTGGGACTAGCAATGGAGGGCCAGTACTTC. Translating gives CAGSVGLAMEGQYF.

The chain carries TRBV7-9 and TRBJ2-3; perhaps TRBD2 as D (6 bases). Between the trimmed V and J ends, which lost 1 base and 6 bases, there was a span of 11 bases. The CDR3 has 14 residues. CDR1 SEHNR and CDR2 FQNEAQ come from the germline V gene (reference sequence). The CDR3 loop reads CASSLGSSGDTQYF. The DNA for the CDR3 is TGTGCCAGCAGCTTAGGTTCGAGCGGGGATACGCAGTATTTT.

The chain combines TRBV7-2 with TRBJ2-3; 8 bases are a match to TRBD2. The CDR3 is 16 residues long. CDR1 and CDR2 from the germline V gene are SGHTA and FQGNSA. Trimming took 5 bases from V and 0 from J; bases not matched to a gene: 7. The CDR3: CASSHSSGGSTDTQYF. CDR3 in DNA: TGTGCCAGCAGCCATTCATCGGGGGGGAGCACAGATACGCAGTATTTT.

The table lists this clonotype with many counts. The genes are TRBV7-9 and TRBJ1-3, with unresolved D. This CDR3 comprises 14 residues. Germline V gene data show CDR1 as SEHNR and CDR2 as FQNEAQ (reference sequence). V gave up 5 bases and J gave up 2 bases, with 10 bases separating them. For the CDR3, the DNA is TGTGCCAGCAGCCTCGTCCAGGCTGGAAACACCATATATTTT. Amino acid sequence: CASSLVQAGNTIYF.

The V gene is TRBV7-9, the J gene TRBJ2-2, with D unclear. This CDR3 has 13 amino acids. Per the germline V gene, CDR1 is SEHNR and CDR2 is FQNEAQ (reference sequence). The V end was cut by 4 bases, the J end by 8 bases, with 11 bases between. The CDR3 coding sequence is TGTGCCAGCAGCTCGCGGACGGGTGGGGAGCTGTTTTTT. This sequence encodes CASSSRTGGELFF.

Many counts were recorded for this clonotype. The chain is built from TRBV10-3 and TRBJ1-5, with 9 bases aligning to TRBD1. V gave up 10 bases and J gave up 3 bases; unmatched junction bases: 13. The V gene's germline CDR1 is ENHRY and CDR2 SYGVKD. The CDR3 sequence is 16 residues long. The CDR3 region has the DNA TGTGCCACCCGTAGGGAGGGACAGGGTTTCAATCAGCCCCAGCATTTT. Protein product: CATRREGQGFNQPQHF.

As concerns this clonotype: The junction differs from germline at one of its ends, possibly a read error. The V and J genes are TRBV10-3 and TRBJ1-1; D possibly corresponds to TRBD1 (5 bases). This CDR3 contains 12 residues. Per the germline V gene, CDR1 is ENHRY and CDR2 is SYGVKD. CDR3 residues: CAFREVSTEAFF. CDR3 nucleotide sequence: TGTGCCTTCAGGGAAGTGTCCACTGAAGCTTTCTTT.

Remarks on this clonotype: A much larger clone differs from this one at a single base, so this may be a read error. The V call is TRBV19, the J call TRBJ1-5; D is possibly TRBD1 (5 bases). Per germline, CDR1 LNHDA and CDR2 SQIVND (reference sequence). This CDR3 spans 14 amino acids. Trimming cost V 11 bases and J 3 bases, with 17 bases left between them. CDR3 in DNA: TGTGCCGCCAGTCCGGGGGGGTACAATCAGCCCCAGCATTTT. Translating it yields CAASPGGYNQPQHF.

This clonotype has a count of ten or more. The chain carries TRBV29-1 and TRBJ1-1; no definite D call. Germline CDR1 and CDR2: SQVTM and ANQGSEA. The ends were cut back, 5 bases at V and 3 bases at J, with 10 bases in the middle. This CDR3 contains 12 residues. The CDR3 region is CSVHGRDTEAFF. The CDR3, as DNA: TGCAGCGTTCACGGCCGGGACACTGAAGCTTTCTTT.

This clonotype has just a few counts. The chain is built from TRBV12-3 or TRBV12-4 and TRBJ2-7; possible D gene TRBD2, 5 bases. The V gene lost 6 bases and the J gene lost 0 bases, with 15 bases spanning the gap. The CDR3 loop spans 15 amino acids. Written as DNA, the CDR3 is TGTGCCAGCAGGGAGGACTTGGGCGGCTCCTACGAGCAGTACTTC. Protein: CASREDLGGSYEQYF.

The chain couples TRBV5-1 to TRBJ2-7; TRBD1 aligns across 10 bases. The trim removed 4 bases at V and 5 bases at J, leaving 6 bases unmatched. CDR1 SGHRS and CDR2 YFSETQ come from the germline V gene. There are 14 residues in the CDR3. Written as DNA, the CDR3 is TGCGCCAGCAGCACCGGGACAGGGGTCCACGAGCAGTACTTC. Translation gives CASSTGTGVHEQYF.

There are a few counts of this clonotype. The CDR3 nucleotides read TGTGCCAGCAGCTTGACCTGGGGGCAGGGGAGCAGCAATCAGCCCCAGCATTTT. It specifies CASSLTWGQGSSNQPQHF. The chain employs TRBV7-8 and TRBJ1-5, with TRBD1 as a possible D gene (6 bases). The length of the CDR3 is 18 residues. Germline-derived CDR1 and CDR2 are SGHVS and FQNEAQ. The V and J ends lost 3 bases and 1 base respectively, with 19 bases between them. Full variable domain (missing parts from reference TRBV7-8 and TRBJ1-5): GAGVSQSPRYKVAKRGQDVALRCDPISGHVSLFWYQQALGQGPEFLTYFQNEAQLDKSGLPSDRFFAERPEGSVSTLKIQRTQQEDSAVYLCASSLTWGQGSSNQPQHFGDGTRLSIL.

At least ten counts were recorded for this clonotype. The genes are TRBV20-1 and TRBJ1-2; no firm D call. Germline V gene lookup returns CDR1 DFQATT and CDR2 SNEGSKA (reference sequence). V gave up 3 bases and J gave up 8 bases, with 10 bases separating them. This CDR3 has 11 residues. CDR3 protein: CSASSGLGYTF. CDR3 sequence (DNA): TGCAGTGCTAGCAGCGGGCTAGGCTACACCTTC.

The rearrangement joins TRBV7-8 to TRBJ1-6, with D possibly being TRBD1 (6 bases). Deletions cut 8 bases from V and 6 bases from J, with 20 bases between. The CDR3 consists of 16 residues. Per the germline V gene, CDR1 is SGHVS and CDR2 is FQNEAQ. The CDR3: CASSPWDNSLNSPLHF. CDR3 DNA sequence: TGTGCCAGCTCACCTTGGGACAACTCACTTAATTCACCCCTCCACTTT.

This clonotype has a count of ten or more. The chain employs TRBV20-1 and TRBJ2-6; D is undetermined. CDR3 length: 14 residues. The V end lost 4 bases, the J end lost 0 bases, and 7 bases lay between the germline ends. The V gene's germline CDR1 is DFQATT and CDR2 SNEGSKA (reference sequence). The CDR3 DNA follows: TGCAGTGCTACCAGTCTCTCTGGGGCCAACGTCCTGACTTTC. This sequence encodes CSATSLSGANVLTF.